Included here is one TCR beta chain sequence, with context. The target antigen is unknown. Looked up from germline, CDR1 is MNHEY and CDR2 is SMNVEV (reference sequence). The CDR3 contains 19 residues. V lost 4 bases, J lost 7 bases, and 18 bases stayed unmatched. The data derive from a study of cytomegalovirus exposure and HLA in healthy donors. Primers for the PCR totalled 60 Vbeta and 13 Jbeta. Data came from immunoSEQ multiplex PCR; TCRdb stores just in-frame clones and leaves some out. The repertoire includes roughly 70,000 clones, 82% of them detected once, and 1.9% sits in the top ten. Overall study findings and caveats: Cytomegalovirus-associated TCR beta chains were listed, numbering 150 to 200. In a later analysis, at a false discovery rate of 0.05, under 20,000 TCR beta sequences were associated with HLA alleles. Most TCR sequences were rare, but some public TCRs occurred in many donors.

The sequencing sample was made of PBMCs. The receptor was isolated from a man between 18 and 29 years old in good health and CMV-seronegative. This chain joins TRBV27 and TRBJ2-2; 10 bases are a match to TRBD1. The CDR3 reads CASSSYRDRGKRGGGELFF. The DNA of the CDR3 is TGTGCCAGCAGTTCCTACCGGGACAGGGGAAAGAGGGGGGGCGGGGAGCTGTTTTTT.